This T cell receptor (beta chain) came from a study of beta chain features in type 1 diabetes. Study as a whole: In age, gender and cell yields, patients were similar to healthy donors.

This clone has ten or more counts. Germline V gene sequence: CDR1 SGHDT, CDR2 YYEEEE. The CDR3 has 16 amino acids. The germline V and J ends were trimmed by 6 bases and 2 bases, with 17 bases remaining between them. As every portion of the isolated RNA was reverse transcribed, the sequencing read expressed TCRB transcripts. Profiling relied on immunoSEQ multiplex PCR, and the TCRdb table lists in-frame clones only, not all of them. This sample has about 320,000 clones, with 14% found just once. This sequence originates from a man aged 30-40 years in good health. Sequenced sample: central memory CD4+ T cells from blood. The rearrangement links TRBV5-6 to TRBJ2-2; D is perhaps TRBD2 (7 bases). In DNA form, the CDR3 reads TGTGCCAGCAACAGAGGGGGGGCCCGTAACACCGGGGAGCTGTTTTTT. It translates to CASNRGGARNTGELFF.